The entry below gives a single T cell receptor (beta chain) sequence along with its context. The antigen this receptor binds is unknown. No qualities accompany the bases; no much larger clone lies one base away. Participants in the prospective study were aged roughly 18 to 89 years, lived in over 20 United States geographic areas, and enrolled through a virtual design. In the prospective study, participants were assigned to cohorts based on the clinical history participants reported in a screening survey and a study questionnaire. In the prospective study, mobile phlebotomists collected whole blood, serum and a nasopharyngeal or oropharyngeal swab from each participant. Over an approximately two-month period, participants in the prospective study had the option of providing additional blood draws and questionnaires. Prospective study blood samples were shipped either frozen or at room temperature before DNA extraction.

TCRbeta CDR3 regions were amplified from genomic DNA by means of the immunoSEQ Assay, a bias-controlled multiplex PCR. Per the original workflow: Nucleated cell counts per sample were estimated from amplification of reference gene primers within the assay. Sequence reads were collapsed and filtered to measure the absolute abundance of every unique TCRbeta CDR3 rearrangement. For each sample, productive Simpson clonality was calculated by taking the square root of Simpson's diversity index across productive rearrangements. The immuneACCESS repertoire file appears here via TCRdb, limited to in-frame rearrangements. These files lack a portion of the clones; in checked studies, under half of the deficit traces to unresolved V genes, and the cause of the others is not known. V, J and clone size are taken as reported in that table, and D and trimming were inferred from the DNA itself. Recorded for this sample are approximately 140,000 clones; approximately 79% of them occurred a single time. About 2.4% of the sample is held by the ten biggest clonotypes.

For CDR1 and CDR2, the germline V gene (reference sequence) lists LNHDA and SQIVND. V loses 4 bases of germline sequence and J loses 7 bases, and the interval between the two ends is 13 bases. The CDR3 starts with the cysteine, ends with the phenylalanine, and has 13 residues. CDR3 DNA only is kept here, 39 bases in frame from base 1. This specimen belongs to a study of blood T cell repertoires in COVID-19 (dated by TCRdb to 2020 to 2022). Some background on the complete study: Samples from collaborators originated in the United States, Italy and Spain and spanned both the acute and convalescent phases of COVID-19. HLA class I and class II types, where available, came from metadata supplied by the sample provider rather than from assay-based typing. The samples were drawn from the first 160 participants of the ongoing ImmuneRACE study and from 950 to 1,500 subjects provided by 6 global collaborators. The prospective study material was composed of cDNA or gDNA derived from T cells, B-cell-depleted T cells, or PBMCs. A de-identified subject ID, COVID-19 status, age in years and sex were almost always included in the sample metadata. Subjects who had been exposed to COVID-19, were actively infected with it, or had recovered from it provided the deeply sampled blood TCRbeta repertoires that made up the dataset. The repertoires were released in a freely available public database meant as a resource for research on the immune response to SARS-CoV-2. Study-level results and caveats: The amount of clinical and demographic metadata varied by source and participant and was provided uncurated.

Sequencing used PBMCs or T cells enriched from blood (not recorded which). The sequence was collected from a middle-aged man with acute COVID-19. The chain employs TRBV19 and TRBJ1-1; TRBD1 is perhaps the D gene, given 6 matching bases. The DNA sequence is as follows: TGTGCCAGTAGTAACCCAGGGGTAAGTGAAGCTTTCTTT. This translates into CASSNPGVSEAFF.